The 28 T cell receptor beta chains below come from one sample, sequenced in a study of cytomegalovirus exposure and HLA in healthy donors. TCRdb's copy holds only in-frame clones and misses some; the assay was immunoSEQ multiplex PCR. The repertoire includes more than 250,000 clones, approximately 86% of them detected once, and approximately 1% sits in the top ten. The sequenced sample consisted of PBMCs. The receptors stem from a woman aged 25 to 39 in good health and CMV-seropositive.

V and J are TRBV7-6 and TRBJ2-2, with D possibly TRBD1 on 6 matching bases. The CDR3 sequence is 16 residues long. V lost 1 base and J lost 2, with 11 bases in between. The V gene's germline CDR1 is SGHVS and CDR2 FNYEAQ. CDR3 sequence: CASSLEGHKNTGELFF. Here the CDR3 DNA reads TGTGCCAGCAGCTTAGAGGGACATAAAAACACCGGGGAGCTGTTTTTT.

V usage is TRBV27 and J usage is TRBJ1-5; 11 bases are shared with TRBD1. The V segment lost 4 bases and the J segment 3 bases; nucleotides outside the gene matches: 8. The CDR3 covers 17 residues. Per germline, CDR1 MNHEY and CDR2 SMNVEV (reference sequence). CDR3 loop: CASSSTGTGGTNQPQHF. DNA of the CDR3: TGTGCCAGCAGTTCCACCGGGACAGGGGGGACCAATCAGCCCCAGCATTTT.

The chain couples TRBV5-4 to TRBJ1-2; the D gene is possibly TRBD1 (5 bases). V was pared by 1 base and J by 4 bases, with 11 bases between. The CDR3 contains 14 residues. Germline-derived CDR1 and CDR2 are SGHNT and YYREEE (reference sequence). In DNA form, the CDR3 reads TGTGCCAGCAGCTTGCCACAGGCCATCTATGGCTACACCTTC. The encoded protein is CASSLPQAIYGYTF.

V and J are TRBV28 and TRBJ1-2, with D possibly matching TRBD1 (6 bases). V was trimmed by 5 bases and J by 4 bases, leaving 17 bases between them. CDR3 size: 15 residues. Germline-derived CDR1 and CDR2 are MDHEN and SYDVKM. Here the CDR3 DNA reads TGTGCCAGCAGTCCCTACCCGGACAGTTCCTATGGCTACACCTTC. Amino acid sequence: CASSPYPDSSYGYTF.

The chain links TRBV7-9 to TRBJ2-7; D is ambiguous. The V and J ends lost 2 bases and 4 bases respectively, with 6 bases between them. Per germline, CDR1 SEHNR and CDR2 FQNEAQ (reference sequence). The CDR3 covers 12 residues. This chain's CDR3 is CASSLRPYEQYF. In DNA form, the CDR3 reads TGTGCCAGCAGCTTAAGACCTTACGAGCAGTACTTC.

The V and J genes are TRBV29-1 and TRBJ1-2; D is unresolved. CDR1 and CDR2 (germline): SQVTM, ANQGSEA. V lost 6 bases to trimming and J lost 6 bases, with 11 bases between them. This CDR3 is 11 amino acids long. The chain's CDR3 is CSVGVGDGYTF. DNA for the CDR3: TGCAGCGTCGGGGTCGGGGATGGCTACACCTTC.

V usage is TRBV9 and J usage is TRBJ1-1; the match to TRBD1 covers 10 bases. V dropped 4 bases and J dropped 4; count of bases not matched to a gene: 7. CDR3 length: 15 residues. Germline V gene data show CDR1 as SGDLS and CDR2 as YYNGEE. In DNA, the CDR3 is TGTGCCAGCAGCCCCGAAAGGACAGGGGGCACTGAAGCTTTCTTT. This sequence encodes CASSPERTGGTEAFF.

This clone was seen many times. This chain connects TRBV28 to TRBJ2-7, with 11 bases that match TRBD2. CDR1 and CDR2 (germline): MDHEN, SYDVKM. V shed 2 bases, J shed 9 bases, and the junction held 6 bases outside the gene matches. The CDR3 spans 14 residues. The CDR3 reads CASSLSTSGSGQYF. The CDR3 nucleotides are TGTGCCAGCAGTTTAAGTACTAGCGGGAGCGGGCAGTACTTC.

The rearrangement joins TRBV7-3 to TRBJ2-1; D may be TRBD1 or TRBD2 (6 bases each). Looked up from germline, CDR1 is SGHTA and CDR2 is FQGTGA. This CDR3 contains 15 residues. Trimming removed 4 bases from V and 9 bases from J, with 19 bases in between. The CDR3 nucleotides are TGTGCCAGCAGCTATGAACGGGGGCGCCTCGGTGAGCAGTTCTTC. The encoded protein is CASSYERGRLGEQFF.

The J gene is TRBJ1-6, the V gene TRBV28; 8 bases align to TRBD1. Per germline, CDR1 MDHEN and CDR2 SYDVKM. V gave up 6 bases and J gave up 9 bases; unmatched junction bases: 10. This CDR3 has 15 residues. Here the CDR3 DNA reads TGTGCCAGCAGGGTAGCAGGGGGCGCAAGTTCACCCCTCCACTTT. Encoded protein: CASRVAGGASSPLHF.

This chain uses TRBV6-1 with TRBJ1-4, with D uncertain. The ends were cut back, 1 base at V and 17 bases at J, with 17 bases in the middle. Germline CDR1 and CDR2: MNHNS and SASEGT. There are 13 residues in the CDR3. CDR3: CASSEGPPKKVFF. CDR3 DNA sequence: TGTGCCAGCAGTGAAGGACCTCCGAAGAAGGTTTTTTTT.

Only a few counts were recorded for this clone. The chain carries TRBV15 and TRBJ2-7, with 12 bases fitting TRBD1. V gave up 3 bases and J gave up 6 bases; unmatched junction bases: 3. Germline V gives CDR1 LNHNV, CDR2 YYDKDF (reference sequence). The CDR3 totals 14 residues. CDR3 coding DNA: TGTGCCACCAGCAGGGGACAGGGGGCCTCCGAGCAGTACTTC. Translating it yields CATSRGQGASEQYF.

The J gene is TRBJ2-7, the V gene TRBV11-2, with D hard to call. Trimming shortened V by 1 base and J by 5 bases, and 15 bases separated the two germline ends. Looked up from germline, CDR1 is SGHAT and CDR2 is FQNNGV. This CDR3 spans 15 amino acids. In nucleotides, the CDR3 is TGTGCCAGCAGCTTAGTACTCTTCCCCACCAACGAGCAGTACTTC. Translated: CASSLVLFPTNEQYF.

The J gene is TRBJ2-7, the V gene TRBV30; TRBD1 agrees at 11 bases. The CDR3 sequence is 21 residues long. The J segment lost 1 base and the V segment lost 1 base, leaving 21 bases of the junction unmatched. Germline V gives CDR1 GTSNPN, CDR2 SVGIG (reference sequence). The CDR3 region has the DNA TGTGCCTGGAGTGACGCCCGAGGACAGGGGGCTTGGACTAGCGTATCCTACGAGCAGTACTTC. Translation: CAWSDARGQGAWTSVSYEQYF. The full variable domain, in which reference TRBV30 and TRBJ2-7 provide the parts outside the CDR3, is SQTIHQWPATLVQPVGSPLSLECTVEGTSNPNLYWYRQAAGRGLQLLFYSVGIGQISSEVPQNLSASRPQDRQFILSSKKLLLSDSGFYLCAWSDARGQGAWTSVSYEQYFGPGTRLTVT.

The chain is built from TRBV19 and TRBJ2-7, with 7 bases lining up with TRBD1. The CDR3 is made up of 14 amino acids. Germline V CDR1 and CDR2: LNHDA, SQIVND (reference sequence). V shed 10 bases, J shed 1 base, and the junction held 10 bases outside the gene matches. CDR3 in DNA: TGTGCCACCTCGCCCTCGGACAGGTCCTACGAGCAGTACTTC. Protein product: CATSPSDRSYEQYF. Full variable domain (rest looked up from reference TRBV19 and TRBJ2-7): DGGITQSPKYLFRKEGQNVTLSCEQNLNHDAMYWYRQDPGQGLRLIYYSQIVNDFQKGDIAEGYSVSREKKESFPLTVTSAQKNPTAFYLCATSPSDRSYEQYFGPGTRLTVT.

The rearrangement links TRBV28 to TRBJ1-6; 7 bases align to TRBD1. CDR3 length: 13 residues. Germline V gene sequence: CDR1 MDHEN, CDR2 SYDVKM. J gave up 15 bases and V 2 bases, and 7 bases lay outside the gene matches. The CDR3 reads CASSLGTAFLLHF. The CDR3, as DNA: TGTGCCAGCAGTTTAGGGACAGCCTTTCTCCTCCACTTT.

This clone was observed once. The V gene is TRBV7-8, the J gene TRBJ2-5; D perhaps matches TRBD1 (6 bases). CDR3 length: 14 residues. V gave up 5 bases and J gave up 1 base, with 11 bases separating them. CDR1 and CDR2 (germline): SGHVS, FQNEAQ. The CDR3 region is CASSLRQVQETQYF. CDR3 DNA sequence: TGTGCCAGCAGCCTGCGACAGGTCCAAGAGACCCAGTACTTC.

This chain connects TRBV7-9 to TRBJ2-1; D remains ambiguous. Per germline, CDR1 SEHNR and CDR2 FQNEAQ (reference sequence). V lost 5 bases and J lost 7, with 18 bases in between. The CDR3 has 15 amino acids. The CDR3, as DNA: TGTGCCAGCAGCCCCCGGTTTTCCATGGGGAATGAGCAGTTCTTC. As protein: CASSPRFSMGNEQFF. Combining the CDR3 with reference TRBV7-9 and TRBJ2-1 gives the whole variable domain DTGVSQNPRHKITKRGQNVTFRCDPISEHNRLYWYRQTLGQGPEFLTYFQNEAQLEKSRLLSDRFSAERPKGSFSTLEIQRTEQGDSAMYLCASSPRFSMGNEQFFGPGTRLTVL.

This chain links TRBV30 with TRBJ1-2; 10 bases are shared with TRBD1. From germline, CDR1 is GTSNPN and CDR2 SVGIG (reference sequence). Trimming took 0 bases from V and 6 from J; bases not matched to a gene: 1. The CDR3 contains 13 residues. The CDR3 DNA follows: TGTGCCTGGAGTGTTGGGACAGGGGATGGCTACACCTTC. Translating it yields CAWSVGTGDGYTF.

This sequence joins TRBV28 and TRBJ1-4, with TRBD1 as a possible D gene (6 bases). The germline CDR1 and CDR2 sequences are MDHEN and SYDVKM. The CDR3 length is 16 residues. The V and J ends lost 5 bases and 2 bases respectively, with 15 bases between them. The CDR3: CASSGGWGPTNEKLFF. The CDR3, as DNA: TGTGCCAGCAGTGGTGGGTGGGGGCCCACTAATGAAAAACTGTTTTTT.

This chain uses TRBV13 with TRBJ2-3, with D hard to call. This CDR3 is 13 amino acids long. The germline CDR1 and CDR2 sequences are PRHDT and FYEKMQ (reference sequence). The ends were cut back, 8 bases at V and 3 bases at J, with 12 bases in the middle. The CDR3 coding sequence is TGTGCCAGCGGGCTAGGTAGAACAGATACGCAGTATTTT. This encodes CASGLGRTDTQYF.

The chain is built from TRBV5-1 and TRBJ2-2; 14 nucleotides match TRBD2. Germline CDR1 and CDR2: SGHRS and YFSETQ. The trim removed 5 bases at V and 6 bases at J, leaving 15 bases unmatched. This CDR3 contains 19 residues. The chain's CDR3 is CASRLTSGGANQGAGELFF. For the CDR3, the DNA is TGCGCCAGCAGACTGACTAGCGGGGGGGCAAACCAAGGGGCCGGGGAGCTGTTTTTT.

This chain uses TRBV7-2 with TRBJ2-1, with D possibly matching TRBD1 (6 bases). The CDR3 has 13 residues. CDR1 SGHTA and CDR2 FQGNSA come from the germline V gene. With 5 bases removed from V and 9 bases from J, the gap between germline ends came to 14 bases. CDR3 loop: CASSIRQVAEQFF. Written as DNA, the CDR3 is TGTGCCAGCAGCATAAGACAGGTTGCTGAGCAGTTCTTC. The full variable domain, its missing parts supplied by reference TRBV7-2 and TRBJ2-1, is GAGVSQSPSNKVTEKGKDVELRCDPISGHTALYWYRQSLGQGLEFLIYFQGNSAPDKSGLPSDRFSAERTGGSVSTLTIQRTQQEDSAVYLCASSIRQVAEQFFGPGTRLTVL.

The sample holds one count of this clone. The V call is TRBV4-2, the J call TRBJ1-3, with 7 bases that match TRBD1. V dropped 3 bases and J dropped 0; count of bases not matched to a gene: 8. CDR1 is LGHNA, CDR2 YNFKEQ, per germline. The CDR3 consists of 17 residues. CDR3 in DNA: TGTGCCAGCAGCCAGGGACAGAGGACGCACTCTGGAAACACCATATATTTT. It is translated as CASSQGQRTHSGNTIYF.

The rearrangement uses TRBV4-3 and TRBJ2-5; TRBD2 might be the D (6 bases). Germline V gives CDR1 LGHNA, CDR2 YSLEER. The CDR3 has 14 residues. The germline V and J ends were trimmed by 0 bases and 5 bases, with 10 bases remaining between them. CDR3 DNA: TGCGCCAGCAGCCAAGACTCAAGCGGGGAGACCCAGTACTTC. This translates into CASSQDSSGETQYF.

J is TRBJ2-3 and V is TRBV5-6; possible D gene TRBD1, 6 bases. The V and J ends lost 4 bases and 4 bases respectively, with 10 bases between them. The germline V gene has CDR1 SGHDT and CDR2 YYEEEE. The CDR3 is made up of 13 amino acids. The CDR3 here is CASSPRTADTQYF. CDR3 in DNA: TGTGCCAGCAGCCCGAGGACAGCAGATACGCAGTATTTT.

J is TRBJ2-5 and V is TRBV7-2; D not certain. The CDR3 extends over 13 amino acids. The germline CDR1 and CDR2 sequences are SGHTA and FQGNSA. V was pared by 3 bases and J by 4 bases, with 9 bases between. CDR3 bases: TGTGCCAGCAGCTTCTCTAGTGCAGAGACCCAGTACTTC. It translates to CASSFSSAETQYF.

The chain has TRBV27 and TRBJ1-2, with D possibly being TRBD1 (6 bases). Germline CDR1 is MNHEY and CDR2 is SMNVEV (reference sequence). Trimming shortened V by 3 bases and J by 0 bases, and 14 bases separated the two germline ends. The CDR3 spans 16 residues. CDR3 region: CASSLGGGTSNYGYTF. The CDR3 DNA reads TGTGCCAGCAGTTTGGGAGGAGGGACATCTAACTATGGCTACACCTTC.